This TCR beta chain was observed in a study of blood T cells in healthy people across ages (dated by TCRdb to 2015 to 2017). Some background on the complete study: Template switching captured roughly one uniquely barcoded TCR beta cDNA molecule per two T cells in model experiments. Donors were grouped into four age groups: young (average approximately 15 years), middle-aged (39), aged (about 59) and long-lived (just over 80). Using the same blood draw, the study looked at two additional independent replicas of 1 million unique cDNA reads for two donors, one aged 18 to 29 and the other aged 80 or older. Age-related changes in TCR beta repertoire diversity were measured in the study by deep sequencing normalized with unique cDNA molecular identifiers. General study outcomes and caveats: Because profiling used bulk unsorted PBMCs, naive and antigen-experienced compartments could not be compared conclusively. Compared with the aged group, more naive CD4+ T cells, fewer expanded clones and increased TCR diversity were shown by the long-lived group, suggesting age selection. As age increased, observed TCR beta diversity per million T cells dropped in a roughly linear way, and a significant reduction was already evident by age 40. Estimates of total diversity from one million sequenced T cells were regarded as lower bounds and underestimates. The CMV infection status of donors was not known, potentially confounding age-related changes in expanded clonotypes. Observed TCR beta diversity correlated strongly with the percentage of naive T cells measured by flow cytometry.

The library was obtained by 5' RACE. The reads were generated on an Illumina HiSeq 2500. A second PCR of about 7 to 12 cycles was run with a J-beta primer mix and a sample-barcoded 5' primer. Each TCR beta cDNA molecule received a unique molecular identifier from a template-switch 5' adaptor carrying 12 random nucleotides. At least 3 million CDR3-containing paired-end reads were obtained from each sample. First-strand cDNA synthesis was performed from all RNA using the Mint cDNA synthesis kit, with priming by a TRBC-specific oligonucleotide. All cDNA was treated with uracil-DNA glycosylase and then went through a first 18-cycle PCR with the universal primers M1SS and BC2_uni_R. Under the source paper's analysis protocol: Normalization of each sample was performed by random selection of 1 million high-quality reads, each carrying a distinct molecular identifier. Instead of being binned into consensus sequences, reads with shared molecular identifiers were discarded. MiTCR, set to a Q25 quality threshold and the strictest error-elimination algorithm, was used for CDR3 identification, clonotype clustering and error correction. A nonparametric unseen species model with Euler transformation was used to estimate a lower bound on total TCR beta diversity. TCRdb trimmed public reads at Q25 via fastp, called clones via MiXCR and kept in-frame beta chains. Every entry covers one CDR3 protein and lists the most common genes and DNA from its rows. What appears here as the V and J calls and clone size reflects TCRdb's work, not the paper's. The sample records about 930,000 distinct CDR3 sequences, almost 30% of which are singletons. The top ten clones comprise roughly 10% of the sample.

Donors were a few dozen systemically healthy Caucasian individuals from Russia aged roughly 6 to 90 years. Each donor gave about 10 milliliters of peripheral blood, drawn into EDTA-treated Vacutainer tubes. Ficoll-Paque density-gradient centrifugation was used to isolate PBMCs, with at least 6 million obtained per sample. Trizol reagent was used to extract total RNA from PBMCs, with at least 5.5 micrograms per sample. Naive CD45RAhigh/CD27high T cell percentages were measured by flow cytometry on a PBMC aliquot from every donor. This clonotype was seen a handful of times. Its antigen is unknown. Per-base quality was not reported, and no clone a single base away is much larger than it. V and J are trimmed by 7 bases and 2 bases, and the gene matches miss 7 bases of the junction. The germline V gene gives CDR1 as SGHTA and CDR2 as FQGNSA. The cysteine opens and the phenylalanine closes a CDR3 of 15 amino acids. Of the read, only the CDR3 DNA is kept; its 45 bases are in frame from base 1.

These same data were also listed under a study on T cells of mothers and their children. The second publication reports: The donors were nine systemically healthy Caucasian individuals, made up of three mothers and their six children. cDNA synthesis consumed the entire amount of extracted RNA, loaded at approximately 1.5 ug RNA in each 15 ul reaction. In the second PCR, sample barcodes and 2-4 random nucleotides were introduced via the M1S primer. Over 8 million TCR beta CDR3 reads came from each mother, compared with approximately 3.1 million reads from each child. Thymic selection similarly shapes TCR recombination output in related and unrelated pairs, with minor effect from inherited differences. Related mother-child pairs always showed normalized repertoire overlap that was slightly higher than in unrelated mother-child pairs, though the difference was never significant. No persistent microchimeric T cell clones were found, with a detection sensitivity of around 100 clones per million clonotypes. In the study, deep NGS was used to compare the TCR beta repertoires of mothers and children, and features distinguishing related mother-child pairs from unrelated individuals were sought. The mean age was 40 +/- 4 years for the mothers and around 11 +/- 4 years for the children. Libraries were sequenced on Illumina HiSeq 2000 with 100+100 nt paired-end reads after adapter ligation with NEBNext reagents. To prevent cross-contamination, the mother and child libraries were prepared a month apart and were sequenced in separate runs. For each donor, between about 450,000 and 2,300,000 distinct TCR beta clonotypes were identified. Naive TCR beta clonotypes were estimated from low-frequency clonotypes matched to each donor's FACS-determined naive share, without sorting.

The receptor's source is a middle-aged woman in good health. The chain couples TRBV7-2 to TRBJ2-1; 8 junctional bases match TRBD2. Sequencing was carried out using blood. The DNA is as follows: TGTGCCAGCACACGTGAGCGGGGGCCCTACAATGAGCAGTTCTTC. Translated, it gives CASTRERGPYNEQFF.